The 26 T cell receptor beta chains below were found in one sample sequenced in a study of blood T cell repertoires in COVID-19. The assay was immunoSEQ multiplex PCR, and TCRdb's table has in-frame clones only and misses some. The data contain approximately 200,000 clones, less than 85% of them singletons. Specimen: PBMCs or T cells enriched from blood (not recorded which). These receptors all stem from a woman younger than 45 who had recovered from COVID-19.

Written as DNA, the CDR3 is TGCAGCGCCGTGGAGGGCGAGCAGTACTTC. Translated, it gives CSAVEGEQYF. The chain combines TRBV29-1 with TRBJ2-7, with D maybe TRBD2 (6 bases). V was pared by 7 bases and J by 6 bases, with 10 bases between. This CDR3 has 10 residues. The germline gives CDR1 SQVTM, CDR2 ANQGSEA.

The chain combines TRBV4-2 with TRBJ1-3, with a weak D call TRBD1 (6 bases). Germline V CDR1 and CDR2: LGHNA, YNFKEQ. The germline V and J ends were trimmed by 4 bases and 3 bases, with 16 bases remaining between them. The length of the CDR3 is 16 residues. The DNA for the CDR3 is TGTGCCAGCAGCCCCCGTCCGGGGGGCCTTGGAAACACCATATATTTT. Amino acids: CASSPRPGGLGNTIYF.

V gene TRBV4-1 combines with J gene TRBJ2-1, with D maybe TRBD2 (6 bases). CDR3 length: 16 residues. CDR1 and CDR2 from the germline V gene are MGHRA and YSYEKL. Trimming left V 0 bases short and J 2 bases short, with 11 bases between. CDR3 nucleotide sequence: TGCGCCAGCAGCCAAGATTGGGGCGGGGCCTACAATGAGCAGTTCTTC. It encodes CASSQDWGGAYNEQFF.

This clone occurred once. This chain uses TRBV28 with TRBJ1-5; 10 bases fit TRBD1. The CDR3 is 14 residues long. Germline CDR1 MDHEN, CDR2 SYDVKM. Trimming removed 6 bases from V and 7 bases from J; junction bases left unmatched: 6. The DNA of the CDR3 is TGTGCCAGCAGCGGACAGGGGGGAGAACAGCCCCAGCATTTT. Its translation is CASSGQGGEQPQHF.

This clone has only one observation. The rearrangement uses TRBV29-1 and TRBJ2-4; D not certain. CDR3 length equals 14 residues. Trimming shortened V by 4 bases and J by 0 bases, and 10 bases separated the two germline ends. Germline CDR1 reads SQVTM; CDR2 reads ANQGSEA. The CDR3, as DNA: TGCAGCGTTGGGGCACCTCTAGCCAAAAACATTCAGTACTTC. Encoded protein: CSVGAPLAKNIQYF.

The V and J genes are TRBV29-1 and TRBJ1-1; no clear D gene. Germline V gene data show CDR1 as SQVTM and CDR2 as ANQGSEA. The CDR3 is made up of 13 amino acids. The V end lost 3 bases, the J end lost 6 bases, and 14 bases lay between the germline ends. In nucleotides, the CDR3 is TGCAGCGTTGAGTTGAAGGGAGGGTCTGAAGCTTTCTTT. Its protein product is CSVELKGGSEAFF.

The chain is built from TRBV10-3 and TRBJ2-5; the match to TRBD2 covers 10 bases. Trimming at V came to 4 bases and at J to 3 bases, leaving 5 bases not matched to a gene. The CDR3 is 15 residues long. Germline CDR1 reads ENHRY; CDR2 reads SYGVKD. The CDR3 protein is CAISVGAGGEETQYF. The CDR3 DNA reads as TGTGCCATCAGTGTGGGAGCGGGGGGGGAAGAGACCCAGTACTTC.

V usage is TRBV30 and J usage is TRBJ1-3; unclear D gene. V lost 8 bases and J lost 9, with 11 bases in between. There are 10 residues in the CDR3. In germline, CDR1 is GTSNPN, CDR2 SVGIG (reference sequence). The CDR3: CARYCGTIYF. In DNA form, the CDR3 reads TGTGCCCGCTACTGCGGCACCATATATTTT.

As concerns this clone: The junction departs from germline at one end; a sequencing error may be responsible. This chain uses TRBV7-7 with TRBJ2-3; 11 bases are a match to TRBD2. Germline V CDR1 and CDR2: SSHAT, FNYEAQ (reference sequence). The CDR3 has 15 residues. Here the CDR3 reads CASSSASGGRNTQYF. The DNA for the CDR3 is TGTGCTAGCAGCTCAGCTAGCGGGGGGCGGAATACGCAGTATTTT.

V is TRBV9 and J is TRBJ2-2, with D possibly being TRBD1 (6 bases). The CDR3 runs 18 residues. Germline assignment: CDR1 SGDLS and CDR2 YYNGEE. The germline V and J ends were trimmed by 0 bases and 6 bases, with 21 bases remaining between them. The CDR3 DNA reads as TGTGCCAGCAGCGTAGCTTCACGGTTAGGACAGCCATCCGGGGAGCTGTTTTTT. This encodes CASSVASRLGQPSGELFF.

V and J are TRBV30 and TRBJ2-5; D gene uncertain. The V end was cut by 3 bases, the J end by 6 bases, with 17 bases between. Germline V CDR1 and CDR2: GTSNPN, SVGIG (reference sequence). There are 14 residues in the CDR3. The CDR3 DNA is TGTGCCTGGAGCCTAACTGGTGGGCAGAAGACCCAGTACTTC. Translating gives CAWSLTGGQKTQYF.

CDR3 DNA: TGTGCCAGCAGCTCAAAAACTTACAGGGGATCAACTCAAGAGACCCAGTACTTC. Translated: CASSSKTYRGSTQETQYF. The V call is TRBV7-9, the J call TRBJ2-5; the match to TRBD1 covers 7 bases. The CDR3 is 18 amino acids. The ends lost 4 bases at V and 2 bases at J; junction bases unmatched: 16. Germline V gives CDR1 SEHNR, CDR2 FQNEAQ (reference sequence).

The chain links TRBV25-1 to TRBJ1-6; no clear D gene. The CDR3 totals 16 residues. The germline gives CDR1 MGHDK, CDR2 SYGVNS. Trimming stripped 6 bases from V and 0 bases from J, with 12 bases between. CDR3 sequence: CASSPVKSSYNSPLHF. The CDR3 DNA follows: TGTGCCAGCAGCCCTGTAAAGAGCTCCTATAATTCACCCCTCCACTTT.

CDR3: CASSGPSLGTQYF. DNA for the CDR3: TGTGCCAGCAGCGGCCCCTCCCTAGGGACCCAGTACTTC. The rearrangement joins TRBV9 to TRBJ2-5; D gene unclear. Per the germline V gene, CDR1 is SGDLS and CDR2 is YYNGEE. The CDR3 has 13 amino acids. Trimming took 3 bases from V and 7 from J, leaving 13 bases between them.

This chain connects TRBV28 to TRBJ1-2, with 8 bases aligning to TRBD1. The germline V gene has CDR1 MDHEN and CDR2 SYDVKM. Losses at the gene ends were 3 bases for V and 4 bases for J; bases not matched to a gene: 22. This CDR3 comprises 20 residues. CDR3 nucleotides: TGTGCCAGCAGTTTTTTTAGAGGCACAGGGGGAATGGGACACTCCTATGGCTACACCTTC. Its translation: CASSFFRGTGGMGHSYGYTF.

This sequence joins TRBV5-5 and TRBJ1-2, with 8 bases identical to TRBD1. The CDR3 totals 15 residues. V lost 4 bases to trimming and J lost 3 bases; unmatched junction nucleotides: 8. The germline CDR1 and CDR2 sequences are SGHKS and YYEKEE (reference sequence). The DNA of the CDR3 is TGTGCCAGCAGCCCCACAGGACAGGGATACTATGGCTACACCTTC. This sequence encodes CASSPTGQGYYGYTF. The complete variable domain, with remaining parts taken from reference TRBV5-5 and TRBJ1-2, reads DAGVTQSPTHLIKTRGQQVTLRCSPISGHKSVSWYQQVLGQGPQFIFQYYEKEERGRGNFPDRFSARQFPNYSSELNVNALLLGDSALYLCASSPTGQGYYGYTFGSGTRLTVV.

The chain has TRBV4-1 and TRBJ1-1; 8 nucleotides line up with TRBD1. In germline, CDR1 is MGHRA, CDR2 YSYEKL. Losses at the gene ends were 8 bases for V and 2 bases for J; bases not matched to a gene: 4. This CDR3 spans 13 amino acids. DNA for the CDR3: TGCGCCAGCGGACAGGGATATAACACTGAAGCTTTCTTT. Its translation is CASGQGYNTEAFF.

This chain uses TRBV19 with TRBJ2-4; D is ambiguous. Germline V gives CDR1 LNHDA, CDR2 SQIVND (reference sequence). V lost 5 bases and J lost 8, with 13 bases in between. This CDR3 contains 13 residues. The CDR3 bases are TGTGCCAGTAGTGACTTACCCAGCCACATTCAGTACTTC. Translating gives CASSDLPSHIQYF.

This clone was seen a handful of times. J is TRBJ2-5 and V is TRBV25-1; D uncertain. V shed 5 bases and J shed 3 bases, with 4 bases lying between them. The length of the CDR3 is 11 residues. Germline loops: CDR1 MGHDK, CDR2 SYGVNS. CDR3 bases: TGTGCCAGCAGTTTAGAAGAGACCCAGTACTTC. Protein: CASSLEETQYF.

The rearrangement uses TRBV29-1 and TRBJ1-2; 9 bases map to TRBD1. The CDR3 runs 15 residues. Unmatched junction bases numbered 14, after V lost 6 bases and J lost 6 bases. Germline V gene data show CDR1 as SQVTM and CDR2 as ANQGSEA. The CDR3 loop reads CSVVPFDRGFDGYTF. The CDR3 DNA reads as TGCAGCGTAGTTCCCTTTGACAGGGGGTTTGATGGCTACACCTTC.

The chain is built from TRBV2 and TRBJ1-1; TRBD1 agrees at 9 bases. CDR3 size: 14 residues. Looked up from germline, CDR1 is SNHLY and CDR2 is FYNNEI. J lost 6 bases, V lost 7 bases, and 9 bases had no gene match. The CDR3 spells CASTADRGGSEAFF. CDR3 in DNA: TGTGCCAGCACCGCCGACAGGGGGGGTTCTGAAGCTTTCTTT.

The count of this clone is one. The chain links TRBV11-2 to TRBJ1-2, with TRBD1 matching over 10 bases. The CDR3 has 16 amino acids. CDR1 SGHAT and CDR2 FQNNGV come from the germline V gene. V gave up 5 bases and J gave up 3 bases; unmatched junction bases: 9. The CDR3 here is CASSPVGTGAYYGYTF. The CDR3, as DNA: TGTGCCAGCAGCCCAGTCGGGACAGGGGCCTACTATGGCTACACCTTC.

This clone has a single count. The chain recombines TRBV7-9 with TRBJ1-1, with a tentative D call TRBD1 (6 bases). The CDR3 is 15 amino acids. Trimming removed 3 bases from V and 4 bases from J, with 15 bases in between. Germline V gives CDR1 SEHNR, CDR2 FQNEAQ (reference sequence). CDR3 DNA sequence: TGTGCCAGCAGCTTTGGTCAGGGGTTTTTCACTGAAGCTTTCTTT. Protein product: CASSFGQGFFTEAFF.

At least ten counts were recorded for this clone. The chain uses TRBV19 and TRBJ2-1; 10 positions agree with TRBD1. V lost 3 bases to trimming and J lost 4 bases; unmatched junction nucleotides: 3. Germline V CDR1 and CDR2: LNHDA, SQIVND (reference sequence). This CDR3 is 15 amino acids long. As DNA, the CDR3 is TGTGCCAGTAGTATCGGACAGGGGGGGTACAATGAGCAGTTCTTC. This sequence encodes CASSIGQGGYNEQFF.

This chain joins TRBV7-8 and TRBJ1-2, with unresolved D. The germline V gene encodes CDR1 SGHVS and CDR2 FQNEAQ. Trimming pared 0 bases from V and 4 bases from J, leaving 15 bases between. The CDR3 is 16 residues long. CDR3 in DNA: TGTGCCAGCAGCTTAGCGAAGCCCACTTCTTCCTATGGCTACACCTTC. Translation: CASSLAKPTSSYGYTF.

V and J are TRBV15 and TRBJ1-2; the D gene is possibly TRBD1 (5 bases). The CDR3 totals 15 residues. Between the trimmed V and J ends, which lost 3 bases and 4 bases, there was a span of 15 bases. The germline V gene encodes CDR1 LNHNV and CDR2 YYDKDF (reference sequence). The CDR3 DNA is TGTGCCACCAGCAGGGGGGGGGATCCAGGCTATGGCTACACCTTC. Encoded protein: CATSRGGDPGYGYTF.